This entry features one T cell receptor (beta chain) sequence. Its specific antigen is unknown. No base qualities exist here, and no much larger clone lies one base off it. This entry is derived from a study of blood T cell repertoires in COVID-19 (dated by TCRdb to about 2020). Regarding the study in general: The collaborator samples originated in the United States, Italy and Spain and spanned the acute and convalescent phases of COVID-19. The material from the prospective study consisted of cDNA or gDNA derived from T cells, B-cell-depleted T cells, or PBMCs. Deeply sampled blood TCRbeta repertoires from subjects exposed to, actively infected with, or recovered from COVID-19 were included in the dataset. The repertoires were made available in a free public database intended to serve as a resource for research on the immune response to SARS-CoV-2. Samples were obtained from the ongoing ImmuneRACE study (first 160 participants) and from about 1,300 subjects provided by 6 global collaborators. The sample metadata nearly always contained a de-identified subject ID, COVID-19 status, age in years and sex. HLA class I and class II types, where available, came from metadata supplied by the sample provider rather than from assay-based typing. Here is what the overall study found, with its caveats: How much clinical and demographic metadata was included differed by source and by participant, and the metadata was provided uncurated.

In the germline V gene, CDR1 corresponds to SGHTA and CDR2 to FQGNSA. Relative to germline, V is missing 2 bases and J is missing 7 bases, with 9 bases of the junction outside any gene match. Spanning cysteine to phenylalanine, the CDR3 consists of 16 amino acids. Solely the CDR3 DNA is kept, with 48 bases framed from the first base. TCRbeta CDR3 regions were amplified from genomic DNA using the immunoSEQ Assay, a bias-controlled multiplex PCR. The paper's processing steps were these. Within the assay, amplification of reference gene primers was used to estimate how many nucleated cells each sample contained. To quantify the absolute abundance of each unique TCRbeta CDR3 rearrangement, sequence reads were collapsed and filtered. Productive Simpson clonality was computed per sample as the square root of Simpson's diversity index over productive rearrangements. TCRdb stores this immuneACCESS table with in-frame sequences only. Part of the clones is absent; in the studies checked, under half of the shortfall reflects unresolved V genes, and no reason is known for the rest. V and J calls and clone size follow that table, whereas D and trimming were derived from the DNA. This sample comprises some 530,000 clones, over 75% of them detected only once. The ten largest clones represent approximately 2.9% of the sample.

The collaborating institutions used their own protocols to collect whole blood in K2EDTA tubes. For TCRbeta analysis, collaborators shipped samples as frozen whole blood, isolated PBMCs, or DNA extracted from either of those sample types. The TCR comes from a human donor in a cohort sampled during active COVID-19. Recombination linked TRBV7-2 to TRBJ2-1, with 9 bases matching TRBD2. What was sequenced was peripheral blood. The DNA sequence is as follows: TGTGCCAGCAGCTTATTTGCGGCGGGAGGGCGGAATGAGCAGTTCTTC. It codes for CASSLFAAGGRNEQFF.